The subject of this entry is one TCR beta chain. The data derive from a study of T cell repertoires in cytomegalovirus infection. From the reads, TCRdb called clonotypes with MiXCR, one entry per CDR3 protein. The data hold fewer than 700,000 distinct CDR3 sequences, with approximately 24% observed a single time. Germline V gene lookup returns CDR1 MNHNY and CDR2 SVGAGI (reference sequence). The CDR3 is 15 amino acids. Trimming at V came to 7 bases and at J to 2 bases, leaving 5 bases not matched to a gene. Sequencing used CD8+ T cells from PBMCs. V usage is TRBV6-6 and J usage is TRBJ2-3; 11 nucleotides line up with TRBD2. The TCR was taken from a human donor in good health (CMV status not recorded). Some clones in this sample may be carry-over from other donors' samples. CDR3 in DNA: TGTGCCAGCAATACACTAGCGGGGGTCACAGATACGCAGTATTTT. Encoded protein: CASNTLAGVTDTQYF.